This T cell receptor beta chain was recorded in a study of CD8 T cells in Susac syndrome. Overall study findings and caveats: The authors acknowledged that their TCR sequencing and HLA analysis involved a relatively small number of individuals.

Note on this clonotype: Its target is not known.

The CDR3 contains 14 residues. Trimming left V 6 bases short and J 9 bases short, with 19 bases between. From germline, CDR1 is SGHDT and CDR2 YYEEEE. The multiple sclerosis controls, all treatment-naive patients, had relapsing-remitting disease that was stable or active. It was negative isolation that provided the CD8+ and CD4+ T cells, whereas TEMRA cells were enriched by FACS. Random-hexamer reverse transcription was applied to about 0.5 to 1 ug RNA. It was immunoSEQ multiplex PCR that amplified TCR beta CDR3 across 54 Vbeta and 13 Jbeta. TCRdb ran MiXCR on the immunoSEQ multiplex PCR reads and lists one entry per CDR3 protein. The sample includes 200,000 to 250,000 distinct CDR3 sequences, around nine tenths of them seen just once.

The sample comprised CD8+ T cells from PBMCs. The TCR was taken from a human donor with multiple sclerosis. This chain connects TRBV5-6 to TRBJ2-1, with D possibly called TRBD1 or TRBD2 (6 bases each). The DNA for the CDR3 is TGTGCCAGCATAGGGGGGCCGACCCTGGGTGAGCAGTTCTTC. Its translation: CASIGGPTLGEQFF.